This T cell receptor beta chain was identified during a study of cytomegalovirus exposure and HLA in healthy donors. Regarding the study as a whole: Earlier results showed most TCR beta V segments being productive about 90% or about 30% of the time. A reported reduction in N-insertions relative to the approximately 600-donor mean was seen in an Asian-associated ancestry cluster in a later analysis.

Notes on this clone: The antigen remains undetermined.

Primers for the PCR totalled 60 Vbeta and 13 Jbeta. Assay: immunoSEQ multiplex PCR; the TCRdb copy retains only in-frame clones and omits some. The sample has some 150,000 clones. Looked up from germline, CDR1 is MGHRA and CDR2 is YSYEKL. This CDR3 has 16 amino acids. The clonotype was recovered from a woman between 18 and 29 years old in good health and CMV-seropositive. The genes are TRBV4-1 and TRBJ2-5; 9 nucleotides match TRBD1. TRBJ2-7 matches the DNA end more closely, so the J call is doubtful. The sequencing input was PBMCs. CDR3 protein: CASSLISGTGRYEQYF. CDR3 sequence (DNA): TGCGCCAGCAGCCTAATTTCCGGGACAGGGAGGTACGAGCAGTACTTC.